One sample yielded the 7 T cell receptor beta chains listed below, sequenced in a study of identical twins. TCRdb re-called the 5' RACE reads with MiXCR, one entry per CDR3 protein. The sample shows about 100,000 distinct CDR3 sequences, around 5.5% of them seen only once. The sequenced sample consisted of memory T cells sorted from blood. Receptors originate from a woman aged 50 to 60 in good health.

This clonotype was observed at least ten times. At one of its ends the junction is not consistent with the germline gene, which may arise from a read error. This sequence joins TRBV6-4 and TRBJ2-3; 13 nucleotides align to TRBD2. From germline, CDR1 is MRHNA and CDR2 SNTAGT. The CDR3 sequence is 15 residues long. The CDR3 is CASSDGGLAGDKQYF. The CDR3 DNA sequence: TGTGCCAGCAGTGACGGAGGACTAGCGGGAGATAAGCAGTATTTT.

This clonotype came up many times. In nucleotides, the CDR3 is TGTGCTAGTGGCCGTCCTGGGACAGGGCACGAGCAGTACTTC. Translated, it gives CASGRPGTGHEQYF. The rearrangement joins TRBV12-5 to TRBJ2-7, with 9 bases lining up with TRBD1. The trim removed 6 bases at V and 5 bases at J, leaving 8 bases unmatched. CDR3 length equals 14 residues. Per the germline V gene, CDR1 is LGHNT and CDR2 is FRNRAP. Full variable domain (rest looked up from reference TRBV12-5 and TRBJ2-7): DARVTQTPRHKVTEMGQEVTMRCQPILGHNTVFWYRQTMMQGLELLAYFRNRAPLDDSGMPKDRFSAEMPDATLATLKIQPSEPRDSAVYFCASGRPGTGHEQYFGPGTRLTVT.

This clonotype has just a few counts. This sequence joins TRBV5-4 and TRBJ2-7; D gene uncertain. CDR3 size: 13 residues. The V and J ends lost 4 bases and 3 bases respectively, with 11 bases between them. Germline loops: CDR1 SGHNT, CDR2 YYREEE (reference sequence). In DNA form, the CDR3 reads TGTGCCAGCAGCCCGGAACGGAGCTACGAGCAGTACTTC. Its translation is CASSPERSYEQYF.

This clonotype was observed many times. This rearrangement joins TRBV20-1 to TRBJ2-2, with 12 bases fitting TRBD2. With 6 bases clipped from V and 1 base from J, the junction kept 6 bases outside the gene matches. From germline, CDR1 is DFQATT and CDR2 SNEGSKA (reference sequence). The CDR3 totals 16 residues. The CDR3 DNA reads TGCAGTGCCGCGCCTAGCGGGAGGGAGAACACCGGGGAGCTGTTTTTT. This gives the protein CSAAPSGRENTGELFF.

This clonotype has ten or more counts. V is TRBV19 and J is TRBJ1-5; possibly TRBD1 for D (6 bases). CDR1 LNHDA and CDR2 SQIVND come from the germline V gene (reference sequence). This CDR3 has 15 amino acids. Trimming left V 3 bases short and J 6 bases short, with 15 bases between. This chain's CDR3 is CASSMRSGVGQPQHF. The DNA for the CDR3 is TGTGCCAGTAGTATGAGGTCAGGGGTGGGTCAGCCCCAGCATTTT.

This chain joins TRBV2 and TRBJ2-5, with D unresolved. V was pared by 6 bases and J by 4 bases, with 12 bases between. The germline CDR1 and CDR2 sequences are SNHLY and FYNNEI. The CDR3 covers 13 residues. CDR3 in amino acids: CASSASWVETQYF. CDR3 nucleotides: TGTGCCAGCAGCGCGTCTTGGGTAGAGACCCAGTACTTC.

This clonotype was picked up many times. This chain connects TRBV6-1 to TRBJ1-5; D remains ambiguous. The V gene lost 3 bases and the J gene lost 7 bases, with 10 bases spanning the gap. The CDR3 length is 13 residues. Germline CDR1 reads MNHNS; CDR2 reads SASEGT. CDR3 DNA sequence: TGTGCCAGCAGTGATTCATTGCCGCAGCCCCAGCATTTT. Protein sequence: CASSDSLPQPQHF.